Shown below are 23 T cell receptor beta chains from a single sample sequenced in a study of blood T cell repertoires in COVID-19. TCRdb's table, derived via immunoSEQ multiplex PCR, lists solely in-frame clones and lacks some. This sample has under 300,000 clones, with about 84% found just once. The sequenced sample consisted of peripheral blood. The receptor set was obtained from an elderly man with acute or convalescent COVID-19.

The sample holds a few counts of this clone. V usage is TRBV11-2 and J usage is TRBJ2-1; tentatively, D is TRBD2 (5 bases). CDR3 length: 15 residues. CDR1 and CDR2 (germline): SGHAT, FQNNGV. Trimming cost V 5 bases and J 5 bases, with 16 bases left between them. CDR3 protein: CASSPGIITDNEQFF. The CDR3 bases are TGTGCCAGCAGCCCCGGGATTATAACAGACAATGAGCAGTTCTTC.

The chain is built from TRBV7-2 and TRBJ1-2; D might be TRBD1 (6 bases). The germline gives CDR1 SGHTA, CDR2 FQGNSA. V dropped 5 bases and J dropped 1 base, with 14 bases sitting between them. CDR3 length: 15 amino acids. As DNA, the CDR3 is TGTGCCAGCAGCCCATTCGGCAGGGGTAACTATGGCTACACCTTC. Amino acids: CASSPFGRGNYGYTF.

The CDR3: CASSLVHRGEGYTF. In DNA form, the CDR3 reads TGTGCCAGCAGCTTGGTTCACAGGGGGGAAGGCTACACCTTC. The chain combines TRBV5-6 with TRBJ1-2; 8 bases agree with TRBD1. Losses at the gene ends were 0 bases for V and 8 bases for J; bases not matched to a gene: 6. The CDR3 contains 14 residues. Looked up from germline, CDR1 is SGHDT and CDR2 is YYEEEE.

This chain uses TRBV4-1 with TRBJ1-3; TRBD1 matches at 7 bases. With 0 bases clipped from V and 4 bases from J, the junction kept 0 bases outside the gene matches. The CDR3 is 14 amino acids. Germline CDR1 MGHRA, CDR2 YSYEKL. The CDR3 bases are TGCGCCAGCAGCCAAGAGGACAGGGGAAACACCATATATTTT. Translating gives CASSQEDRGNTIYF.

The chain employs TRBV7-2 and TRBJ1-1; weak D call: TRBD1 (6 bases). V shed 3 bases and J shed 0 bases, with 11 bases lying between them. Per the germline V gene, CDR1 is SGHTA and CDR2 is FQGNSA. The CDR3 consists of 15 residues. CDR3 loop: CASSLGGPLNTEAFF. The CDR3 DNA follows: TGTGCCAGCAGCTTGGGGGGGCCCCTGAACACTGAAGCTTTCTTT.

The chain combines TRBV2 with TRBJ2-3, with D perhaps matching TRBD2 (5 bases). Germline CDR1 and CDR2: SNHLY and FYNNEI. The CDR3 has 16 residues. The V end was cut by 6 bases, the J end by 2 bases, with 18 bases between. The CDR3 region has the DNA TGTGCCAGCAGCCTCGACATCGGGGTGGCCACAGATACGCAGTATTTT. Amino acid sequence: CASSLDIGVATDTQYF.

V and J are TRBV2 and TRBJ2-1; TRBD2 aligns across 7 bases. CDR1 and CDR2 (germline): SNHLY, FYNNEI. The junction had 4 bases not matched to a gene; V was cut back by 8 bases and J by 3 bases. The CDR3 has 13 amino acids. The CDR3 protein is CASAERDYNEQFF. The CDR3 bases are TGTGCCAGCGCCGAGCGGGACTACAATGAGCAGTTCTTC.

In its sample, this clone was seen a few times. The chain joins TRBV7-3 to TRBJ2-3; D not certain. In germline, CDR1 is SGHTA, CDR2 FQGTGA. Trimming took 5 bases from V and 2 from J, leaving 8 bases between them. The CDR3 runs to 13 residues. The CDR3 here is CASSTSYTDTQYF. CDR3 sequence (DNA): TGTGCCAGCAGCACCTCCTACACAGATACGCAGTATTTT.

The chain carries TRBV9 and TRBJ1-6, with D tentatively TRBD1 (5 bases). The germline V gene encodes CDR1 SGDLS and CDR2 YYNGEE. The CDR3 spans 14 residues. Trimming stripped 4 bases from V and 6 bases from J, with 11 bases between. The DNA of the CDR3 is TGTGCCAGCAGCCCCAGACAGTTTAATTCACCCCTCCACTTT. Translation gives CASSPRQFNSPLHF.

CDR3 region: CASSPGTSGNNEQFF. CDR3 DNA: TGTGCCAGCTCACCCGGGACTAGCGGGAACAATGAGCAGTTCTTC. The rearrangement links TRBV18 to TRBJ2-1; 13 bases are shared with TRBD2. Looked up from germline, CDR1 is KGHSH and CDR2 is LQKENI. J gave up 5 bases and V 3 bases, and 1 base lay outside the gene matches. The CDR3 sequence is 15 residues long. The entire variable domain, with the rest obtained from reference TRBV18 and TRBJ2-1, is as follows: NAGVMQNPRHLVRRRGQEARLRCSPMKGHSHVYWYRQLPEEGLKFMVYLQKENIIDESGMPKERFSAEFPKEGPSILRIQQVVRGDSAAYFCASSPGTSGNNEQFFGPGTRLTVL.

The V call is TRBV4-2, the J call TRBJ2-3, with D unclear. This CDR3 has 14 amino acids. Deletions cut 2 bases from V and 2 bases from J, with 8 bases between. Germline V gene sequence: CDR1 LGHNA, CDR2 YNFKEQ. As DNA, the CDR3 is TGTGCCAGCAGCCAACTAGGCACCACAGATACGCAGTATTTT. It specifies CASSQLGTTDTQYF.

The chain is built from TRBV3-1 (or the pseudogene TRBV3-2) and TRBJ1-1, with D possibly TRBD1 on 5 matching bases. Trimming cost V 4 bases and J 3 bases, with 27 bases left between them. CDR3 length: 19 amino acids. Germline V gives CDR1 LGHDT, CDR2 YNNKEL (reference sequence). CDR3 DNA sequence: TGTGCCAGCAGCCCCCCGAGATCCGTCGTCCTTGGGGGGGACACTGAAGCTTTCTTT. This gives the protein CASSPPRSVVLGGDTEAFF.

This clone was seen more than once but under ten times. The genes are TRBV29-1 and TRBJ1-2; the D gene is possibly TRBD1 (5 bases). The CDR3 has 15 amino acids. CDR1 and CDR2 from the germline V gene are SQVTM and ANQGSEA. The V gene lost 5 bases and the J gene lost 0 bases, with 16 bases spanning the gap. The CDR3 DNA follows: TGCAGCGTTTCCCCAGGGAGGCTAACTAACTATGGCTACACCTTC. Translating gives CSVSPGRLTNYGYTF.

The rearrangement uses TRBV6-4 and TRBJ1-4; D is perhaps TRBD1 (6 bases). The CDR3 extends over 17 amino acids. Germline loops: CDR1 MRHNA, CDR2 SNTAGT. Between the trimmed V and J ends, which lost 0 bases and 5 bases, there was a span of 16 bases. The CDR3 DNA follows: TGTGCCAGCAGTGACTCGATACGGTCCAGGGGAAATGAAAAACTGTTTTTT. This gives the protein CASSDSIRSRGNEKLFF.

This rearrangement joins TRBV19 to TRBJ1-5; D is uncertain. The CDR3 is 15 amino acids. The germline V gene encodes CDR1 LNHDA and CDR2 SQIVND (reference sequence). Trimming removed 3 bases from V and 0 bases from J, with 9 bases in between. The CDR3 is CASSIGLNSNQPQHF. In DNA form, the CDR3 reads TGTGCCAGTAGTATTGGACTTAATAGCAATCAGCCCCAGCATTTT.

The V and J genes are TRBV15 and TRBJ1-2, with 9 nucleotides matching TRBD1. After removal of 2 bases from V and 4 bases from J, the junction contained 5 bases not matched to a gene. The CDR3 consists of 15 residues. Germline loops: CDR1 LNHNV, CDR2 YYDKDF (reference sequence). DNA of the CDR3: TGTGCCACCAGCAGAAATCCGGGACAGGGCTATGGCTACACCTTC. Translating it yields CATSRNPGQGYGYTF.

This clone has just a few counts. V and J are TRBV29-1 and TRBJ2-7; 10 bases line up with TRBD1. The CDR3 length is 15 residues. V trimming: 6 bases; J trimming: 7 bases; junction bases outside the gene matches: 15. In germline, CDR1 is SQVTM, CDR2 ANQGSEA. CDR3 DNA sequence: TGCAGCGTCCAAGGGCTCGGGACAGGGGATGGGGAGCAGTACTTC. It codes for CSVQGLGTGDGEQYF.

This clone has just a few counts. The chain joins TRBV4-2 to TRBJ2-7, with 10 bases fitting TRBD2. This CDR3 comprises 17 residues. Germline loops: CDR1 LGHNA, CDR2 YNFKEQ. V lost 1 base to trimming and J lost 1 base; unmatched junction nucleotides: 7. The CDR3 DNA reads as TGTGCCAGCAGCCAAGGGATCCTAGCGGGGGCTTCCTACGAGCAGTACTTC. Translation gives CASSQGILAGASYEQYF.

This clone was detected only once. V is TRBV7-2 and J is TRBJ2-5; D might be TRBD1 (6 bases). Germline V gene lookup returns CDR1 SGHTA and CDR2 FQGNSA. This CDR3 region has 16 residues. V dropped 5 bases and J dropped 1 base, with 17 bases sitting between them. This CDR3 is CASSPAYRTVQETQYF. CDR3 bases: TGTGCCAGCAGCCCGGCCTATCGGACAGTCCAAGAGACCCAGTACTTC.

V and J are TRBV29-1 and TRBJ2-3; a possible D gene is TRBD2 (5 bases). V lost 4 bases to trimming and J lost 0 bases, with 14 bases between them. CDR1 and CDR2 (germline): SQVTM, ANQGSEA. The CDR3 spans 15 residues. In DNA form, the CDR3 reads TGCAGCGTTGGCCCCCCGACGGGGAGCACAGATACGCAGTATTTT. Translation: CSVGPPTGSTDTQYF.

V and J are TRBV7-2 and TRBJ2-1; 9 bases are a match to TRBD1. The CDR3 consists of 15 residues. Germline CDR1 reads SGHTA; CDR2 reads FQGNSA. The ends lost 5 bases at V and 1 base at J; junction bases unmatched: 3. The CDR3 nucleotides read TGTGCCAGCAGCCTAGGACAGGGGTCCTACAATGAGCAGTTCTTC. Protein product: CASSLGQGSYNEQFF.

The J gene is TRBJ1-6, the V gene TRBV2; D might be TRBD1 (6 bases). V lost 10 bases, J lost 10 bases, and 20 bases lay in between. Germline CDR1 and CDR2: SNHLY and FYNNEI. The CDR3 runs to 14 residues. The CDR3 is CATLLDSSESPLHF. The CDR3 DNA is TGTGCCACCTTACTGGACAGCTCTGAATCACCCCTCCACTTT.

CDR3 coding DNA: TGTGCCAGTAGTATAAGAGAAAGCGGCCAGACTGAAGCTTTCTTT. Translated: CASSIRESGQTEAFF. The chain carries TRBV19 and TRBJ1-1; D not certain. The CDR3 spans 15 residues. V was trimmed by 2 bases and J by 5 bases, leaving 15 bases between them. Looked up from germline, CDR1 is LNHDA and CDR2 is SQIVND (reference sequence).